Sequencing of this T cell receptor beta chain was carried out in a study of regulatory T cells in long-lasting Graves disease. Study-wide findings and caveats: Favored usage of TRBV28, TRBJ1-2 and TRBJ2-5 was recorded in persistent disease.

This clonotype was seen many times. Its antigen is unknown. Building of the TCR beta libraries involved iRepertoire HTBI primers and Arm-PCR of CDR3 regions. Each CDR3 protein is one row after TCRdb ran MiXCR on the multiplex PCR reads. The sample yields about 430,000 distinct CDR3 sequences, approximately 16% seen once. Germline V gene sequence: CDR1 MDHEN, CDR2 SYDVKM. V lost 4 bases to trimming and J lost 8 bases, with 20 bases between them. The CDR3 runs to 16 residues. Time point defined: newly diagnosed GD, antithyroid drugs for less than 3 months. After RNA was extracted from PBMCs, the TCR library was made from it. These data also featured in a second study, about T cells in Graves' hyperthyroidism and ophthalmopathy.

The source of this sequence is a woman aged 40 to 50 with Graves disease. Sequencing was performed on peripheral blood mononuclear cells (PBMCs), taken at new diagnosis, from a patient treated with antithyroid drugs. The chain carries TRBV28 and TRBJ2-2; maybe TRBD1 (6 bases). The CDR3 loop is CASSSQGTPGSGELFF. In DNA form, the CDR3 reads TGTGCCAGCAGTTCCCAGGGGACCCCAGGGTCTGGGGAGCTGTTTTTT.